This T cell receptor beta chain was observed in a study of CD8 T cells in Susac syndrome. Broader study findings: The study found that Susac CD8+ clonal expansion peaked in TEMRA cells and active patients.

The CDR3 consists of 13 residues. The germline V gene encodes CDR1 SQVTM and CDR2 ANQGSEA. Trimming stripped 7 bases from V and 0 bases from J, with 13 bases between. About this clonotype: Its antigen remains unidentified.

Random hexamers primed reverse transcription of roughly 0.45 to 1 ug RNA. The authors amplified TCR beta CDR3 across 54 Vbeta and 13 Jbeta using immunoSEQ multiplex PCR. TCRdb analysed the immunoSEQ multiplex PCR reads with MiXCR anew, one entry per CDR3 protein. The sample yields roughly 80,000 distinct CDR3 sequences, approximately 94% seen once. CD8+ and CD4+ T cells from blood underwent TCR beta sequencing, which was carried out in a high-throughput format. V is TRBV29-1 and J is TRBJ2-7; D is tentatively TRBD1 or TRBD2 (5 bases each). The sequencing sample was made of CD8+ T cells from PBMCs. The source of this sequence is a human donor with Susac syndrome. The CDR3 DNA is TGCAGCGGGGGGACCCGCGACTCCTACGAGCAGTACTTC. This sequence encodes CSGGTRDSYEQYF.